A single count supports the clone carrying this TCR beta chain. The sample is drawn from a study of blood T cell repertoires in COVID-19. On the study more broadly: The study drew acute and convalescent COVID-19 samples from the United States, Italy and Spain.

Enrolled through a virtual design, the participants were between 18 and 89 years of age and came from about two dozen US areas. Recovery meant two consecutive negative NP/OP PCR tests, professional clearance, or resolved symptoms. Profiling relied on immunoSEQ multiplex PCR, and the TCRdb table lists in-frame clones only, not all of them. In the table there are roughly 200,000 clones, approximately 90% of which are singletons. The CDR3 runs to 14 residues. The V gene end was trimmed by 3 bases and the J gene end by 4 bases; junction bases not matched to a gene: 0. CDR1 and CDR2 (germline): LNHNV, YYDKDF (reference sequence).

Sequencing was done on a sample of PBMCs or T cells enriched from blood (not recorded which). The receptor was derived from a woman in her twenties or thirties who had recovered from COVID-19. The J gene is TRBJ2-1, the V gene TRBV15, with 10 bases matching TRBD1. In DNA form, the CDR3 reads TGTGCCACCAGCAGGGACAGGGGGTACAATGAGCAGTTCTTC. It is translated as CATSRDRGYNEQFF.